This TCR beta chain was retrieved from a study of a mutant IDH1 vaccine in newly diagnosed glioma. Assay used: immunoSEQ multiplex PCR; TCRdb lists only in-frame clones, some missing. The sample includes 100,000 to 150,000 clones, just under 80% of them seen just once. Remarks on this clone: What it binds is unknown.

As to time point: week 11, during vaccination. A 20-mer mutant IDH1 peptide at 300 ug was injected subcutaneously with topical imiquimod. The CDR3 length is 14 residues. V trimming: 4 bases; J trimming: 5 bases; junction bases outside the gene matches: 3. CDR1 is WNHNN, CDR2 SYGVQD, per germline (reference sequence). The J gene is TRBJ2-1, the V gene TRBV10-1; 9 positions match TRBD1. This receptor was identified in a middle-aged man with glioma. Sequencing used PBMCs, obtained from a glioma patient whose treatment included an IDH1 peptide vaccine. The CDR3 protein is CASSANRGHNEQFF. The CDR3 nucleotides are TGCGCCAGCAGTGCAAACAGGGGGCACAATGAGCAGTTCTTC.